The rows below give T cell receptor beta chains drawn from one sample of a study of T-cell reconstitution after alpha-beta-depleted transplantation in children. TCRdb reprocessed the PCR reads with MiXCR, giving one entry per CDR3 protein. There are just over 350,000 distinct CDR3 sequences in the sample; approximately 12% occur only once, and roughly 4.5% lies in the top ten. The sample was PBMCs, taken from the stem cell graft. These receptors were obtained from a human donor who donated a stem cell graft to a child with Fanconi anemia. The conserved cysteine and the conserved F or W are not part of the CDR3 here.

ASSRTGIGGYGYT	TRBV11-2	13
ASSLGLQGQETQY	TRBV11-2	13
ASSDPLTSSHEQF	TRBV9	13
ASRRQGTGEQF	TRBV27	11
ASKDPNTEAF	TRBV5-1	10
SANNNYGYT	TRBV20-1	9
SARALDSGQETQY	TRBV20-1	13
ASSFLSGELDYGYT	TRBV5-1	14
ASSFGGAGGHNEQF	TRBV5-4	14
ASSLTGTNTGELF	TRBV5-1	13
ASKATGGSTGELF	TRBV6-2/TRBV6-3	13
ASSSVIGGTEAF	TRBV5-1	12
ASSGTGNEQF	TRBV6-6	10
ASSFYAGGVGETQY	TRBV27	14
ASRRTALDGYT	TRBV27	11
ASRYRGRTETQY	TRBV12-3/TRBV12-4	12
ASSLAPRTGPYGYT	TRBV7-8	14
ASSLSTTGEQF	TRBV3-1	11
SAHKPGTGGEQY	TRBV20-1	12
ASSLFRGNDYGYT	TRBV28	13
ASTNRGQQETQY	TRBV6-1	12
ASSLGEVPDTQY	TRBV3-1	12
ASSYPNYGYT	TRBV28	10
ASSSQGPNEQF	TRBV5-1	11
ATSEVNQPQH	TRBV15	10
ASSFPQPGTELYEQY	TRBV28	15
ASSLGKSGYT	TRBV13	10
ASSSIGGGYEQY	TRBV11-2	12
ASSVIADTEVF	TRBV5-1	11
ASSPRSREGSWAEAF	TRBV13	15
ASSFRSGSPLH	TRBV5-6	11
SAARSSHTQY	TRBV20-1	10
ASSWGTGSTDTQY	TRBV5-6	13
ASSLEGQGGIYGYT	TRBV7-2	14
SARVPGEKLF	TRBV20-1	10
SARRDSSSYNSPLH	TRBV20-1	14
ASSTRTGGESPLH	TRBV5-1	13
ASLHRGTDTQY	TRBV6-2/TRBV6-3	11
ASSSRQGSNSPLH	TRBV2	13
ASSPTLNTFYEQY	TRBV6-1	13
ASSVTGLLNTEAF	TRBV9	13
ASSVGGAGANYGYT	TRBV9	14
ASSPGTSGITDTQY	TRBV5-1	14
ASSLLVDDGDAF	TRBV6-5	12
ASSPLAGHEETQY	TRBV12-3/TRBV12-4	13
ASSPTRLDRGNIQY	TRBV18	14